One sample yielded the 8 T cell receptor beta chains listed below, sequenced in a study of early T cells in non-severe SARS-CoV-2 infection. TCRdb called the 5' RACE reads again in MiXCR, with one record for every CDR3 protein. The data contain about 55,000 distinct CDR3 sequences, under 7.5% of them singletons. This material consisted of whole blood, taken at baseline. These receptors were taken from an adult who was a healthcare worker with PCR-confirmed SARS-CoV-2 infection or an uninfected control (not recorded which).

The sample holds a few counts of this clonotype. The V call is TRBV3-1, the J call TRBJ2-1; D is unclear. The CDR3 totals 15 residues. With 0 bases removed from V and 4 bases from J, the gap between germline ends came to 10 bases. Germline CDR1 LGHDT, CDR2 YNNKEL (reference sequence). CDR3 protein: CASSQDYYDYNEQFF. The CDR3 DNA sequence: TGTGCCAGCAGCCAAGATTACTACGATTACAATGAGCAGTTCTTC.

This chain uses TRBV29-1 with TRBJ1-1; possibly TRBD1 for D (6 bases). In germline, CDR1 is SQVTM, CDR2 ANQGSEA. CDR3 length: 14 amino acids. Trimming removed 4 bases from V and 1 base from J, with 13 bases in between. The CDR3 DNA reads as TGCAGCGTTGTAGACAGGCTGTCGAACACTGAAGCTTTCTTT. This translates into CSVVDRLSNTEAFF.

This clonotype turned up a few times. V usage is TRBV7-9 and J usage is TRBJ2-3, with 13 bases aligning to TRBD2. J was trimmed by 1 base and V by 5 bases; bases with no gene match: 12. Per the germline V gene, CDR1 is SEHNR and CDR2 is FQNEAQ (reference sequence). CDR3 length: 19 amino acids. The CDR3, as DNA: TGTGCCAGCAGCGTGGGACTAGCGGGGTCATGGGGAGGCACAGATACGCAGTATTTT. Residues: CASSVGLAGSWGGTDTQYF.

V usage is TRBV30 and J usage is TRBJ1-5; D remains ambiguous. Trimming took off 3 bases at V and 3 bases at J, with 6 bases between the two ends. The CDR3 consists of 12 residues. CDR1 is GTSNPN, CDR2 SVGIG, per germline (reference sequence). The CDR3 bases are TGTGCCTGGAGCCGCATCAATCAGCCCCAGCATTTT. Translating gives CAWSRINQPQHF.

This chain joins TRBV7-2 and TRBJ2-1; 10 bases are a match to TRBD2. Losses at the gene ends were 2 bases for V and 8 bases for J; bases not matched to a gene: 6. In germline, CDR1 is SGHTA, CDR2 FQGNSA. This CDR3 is built from 15 residues. CDR3 in amino acids: CASSLLAGAGYEQFF. In DNA form, the CDR3 reads TGTGCCAGCAGCTTACTAGCGGGGGCTGGGTATGAGCAGTTCTTC. The entire variable domain, with the rest obtained from reference TRBV7-2 and TRBJ2-1, is as follows: GAGVSQSPSNKVTEKGKDVELRCDPISGHTALYWYRQSLGQGLEFLIYFQGNSAPDKSGLPSDRFSAERTGGSVSTLTIQRTQQEDSAVYLCASSLLAGAGYEQFFGPGTRLTVL.

This clonotype has only a few counts. This sequence joins TRBV18 and TRBJ2-3, with D tentatively TRBD1 (5 bases). From germline, CDR1 is KGHSH and CDR2 LQKENI. Trimming stripped 3 bases from V and 2 bases from J, with 12 bases between. The CDR3 is 15 amino acids. The CDR3 DNA sequence: TGTGCCAGCTCACCCCAGTCACAGGTCACAGATACGCAGTATTTT. Its protein is CASSPQSQVTDTQYF.

The table lists this clonotype with a few counts. This chain links TRBV7-9 with TRBJ1-4; D may be TRBD1 (5 bases). This CDR3 is 14 amino acids long. Trimming removed 1 base at V and 5 bases at J, with 8 bases between. The germline V gene has CDR1 SEHNR and CDR2 FQNEAQ (reference sequence). The CDR3 region has the DNA TGTGCCAGCAGCTTAGGGGGCACGAATGAAAAACTGTTTTTT. This gives the protein CASSLGGTNEKLFF.

This clonotype was picked up many times. The V and J genes are TRBV2 and TRBJ2-7; D gene unclear. Deletions cut 10 bases from V and 2 bases from J, with 9 bases between. CDR1 and CDR2 from the germline V gene are SNHLY and FYNNEI. The CDR3 length is 11 residues. CDR3 amino acids: CATDTPYEQYF. The CDR3 DNA is TGTGCCACCGACACTCCCTACGAGCAGTACTTC.